The 28 T cell receptor beta chains reported below all come from one sample, sequenced in a study of cytomegalovirus exposure and HLA in healthy donors. Using immunoSEQ multiplex PCR, the repertoire was profiled, and TCRdb retains in-frame clones only, with some absent. This table holds 47,000 or so clones, about 90% found once. Sequencing input: PBMCs. All receptors derive from a man younger than 30 in good health and CMV-seronegative.

Points on this clone: The germline gene is not matched at one end of the junction; a read error may be the cause. The V gene is TRBV5-1, the J gene TRBJ2-1; perhaps TRBD2 as D (5 bases). Germline V CDR1 and CDR2: SGHRS, YFSETQ. The CDR3 length is 12 residues. The CDR3 sequence is CASSLAEGRKVF. The CDR3, as DNA: TGCGCCAGCAGCTTGGCCGAGGGTAGGAAGGTCTTC.

This chain joins TRBV5-1 and TRBJ2-2; D unclear. The CDR3 has 14 amino acids. V shed 0 bases and J shed 4 bases, with 7 bases lying between them. Germline V gene sequence: CDR1 SGHRS, CDR2 YFSETQ. CDR3 amino acids: CASSLEPGTGELFF. The CDR3 DNA sequence: TGCGCCAGCAGCTTGGAACCCGGCACCGGGGAGCTGTTTTTT.

The chain couples TRBV4-2 to TRBJ2-7; 8 bases align to TRBD1. Looked up from germline, CDR1 is LGHNA and CDR2 is YNFKEQ. Germline trimming cut 1 base from V and 6 bases from J; bases unmatched to any gene: 8. CDR3 length: 15 amino acids. CDR3 nucleotides: TGTGCCAGCAGCCAAGGAGGACAGGGTACAGGCGAGCAGTACTTC. Amino acid sequence: CASSQGGQGTGEQYF.

The chain carries TRBV28 and TRBJ2-2; maybe TRBD2 (6 bases). V lost 8 bases and J 6 bases, leaving 19 bases between the germline ends. The CDR3 extends over 15 amino acids. Germline CDR1 reads MDHEN; CDR2 reads SYDVKM. CDR3 region: CASLEGGNVAGELFF. The CDR3 nucleotides are TGTGCCAGCCTCGAGGGAGGAAATGTCGCCGGGGAGCTGTTTTTT.

The sample holds a few counts of this clone. This chain joins TRBV28 and TRBJ1-5, with D tentatively TRBD1 (6 bases). Per the germline V gene, CDR1 is MDHEN and CDR2 is SYDVKM. The CDR3 is made up of 15 amino acids. V was shortened by 6 bases and J by 1 base, with 13 bases between the two germline ends. In DNA, the CDR3 is TGTGCCAGCAGCCCAACAGGGAGAAGCAATCAGCCCCAGCATTTT. It translates to CASSPTGRSNQPQHF.

The CDR3 bases are TGCAGCGCGCTAGGGGCTCACGACTACAATGAGCAGTTCTTC. It is translated as CSALGAHDYNEQFF. This chain connects TRBV29-1 to TRBJ2-1; D may be TRBD1 (5 bases). V was pared by 7 bases and J by 3 bases, with 16 bases between. Germline V CDR1 and CDR2: SQVTM, ANQGSEA. There are 14 residues in the CDR3.

This clone was observed a single time. The chain has TRBV19 and TRBJ2-7, with 9 bases fitting TRBD1. This CDR3 contains 15 residues. Germline V gene sequence: CDR1 LNHDA, CDR2 SQIVND (reference sequence). Losses at the gene ends were 4 bases for V and 5 bases for J; bases not matched to a gene: 9. Here the CDR3 reads CASSTSGTGNNEQYF. CDR3 DNA sequence: TGTGCCAGTAGTACTTCCGGGACAGGGAACAACGAGCAGTACTTC. The complete variable domain, with remaining parts taken from reference TRBV19 and TRBJ2-7, reads DGGITQSPKYLFRKEGQNVTLSCEQNLNHDAMYWYRQDPGQGLRLIYYSQIVNDFQKGDIAEGYSVSREKKESFPLTVTSAQKNPTAFYLCASSTSGTGNNEQYFGPGTRLTVT.

The chain employs TRBV29-1 and TRBJ2-1; the match to TRBD2 covers 7 bases. CDR1 is SQVTM, CDR2 ANQGSEA, per germline. The CDR3 runs to 15 residues. V was pared by 4 bases and J by 3 bases, with 9 bases of the junction left unmatched. CDR3 region: CSVVGSSGNYNEQFF. CDR3 in DNA: TGCAGCGTTGTAGGATCTAGCGGCAACTACAATGAGCAGTTCTTC.

This clone is deemed medium-sized (0.01 to 0.1%). This chain uses TRBV4-3 with TRBJ2-2, with unresolved D. CDR1 is LGHNA, CDR2 YSLEER, per germline. CDR3 size: 15 residues. The V end lost 4 bases, the J end lost 2 bases, and 11 bases lay between the germline ends. The CDR3 spells CASSRGGDNTGELFF. The CDR3 DNA follows: TGCGCCAGCAGCCGCGGCGGCGATAACACCGGGGAGCTGTTTTTT.

The chain combines TRBV7-9 with TRBJ2-6, with D possibly being TRBD2 (5 bases). V was clipped by 3 bases and J by 0 bases, with 6 bases between them. CDR1 is SEHNR, CDR2 FQNEAQ, per germline (reference sequence). This CDR3 comprises 15 residues. CDR3 coding DNA: TGTGCCAGCAGCTTCGGGGACTCTGGGGCCAACGTCCTGACTTTC. Translating gives CASSFGDSGANVLTF.

This chain's CDR3 is CASSLQGRQPQHF. CDR3 sequence (DNA): TGTGCCAGCAGCCTACAGGGGCGGCAGCCCCAGCATTTT. This chain joins TRBV6-5 and TRBJ1-5; 7 bases align to TRBD1. CDR1 MNHEY and CDR2 SVGAGI come from the germline V gene. Losses at the gene ends were 6 bases for V and 7 bases for J; bases not matched to a gene: 6. This CDR3 comprises 13 residues.

The V gene is TRBV28, the J gene TRBJ1-5; D remains ambiguous. The CDR3 length is 13 residues. The V end was cut by 5 bases, the J end by 0 bases, with 5 bases between. Germline CDR1 MDHEN, CDR2 SYDVKM. CDR3: CASSLSSNQPQHF. CDR3 nucleotides: TGTGCCAGCAGTCTGAGTAGCAATCAGCCCCAGCATTTT.

The genes are TRBV6-6 and TRBJ2-7; TRBD1 matches 10 bases. CDR3 length equals 16 residues. Trimming took 8 bases from V and 3 from J; bases not matched to a gene: 13. Germline V gene data show CDR1 as MNHNY and CDR2 as SVGAGI (reference sequence). The CDR3 sequence: CASSKGQGPHRYEQYF. The CDR3 DNA sequence: TGTGCCAGCTCCAAGGGACAGGGGCCACATCGCTACGAGCAGTACTTC.

The chain is built from TRBV19 and TRBJ1-5, with TRBD1 matching 9 bases. The CDR3 has 13 residues. The ends lost 7 bases at V and 8 bases at J; junction bases unmatched: 6. Germline assignment: CDR1 LNHDA and CDR2 SQIVND (reference sequence). The CDR3 nucleotides are TGTGCCAGTAAAACAGGGGGCATTGAGCCCCAGCATTTT. Its protein is CASKTGGIEPQHF.

The rearrangement uses TRBV5-5 and TRBJ2-1; 12 bases fit TRBD2. Germline V gene data show CDR1 as SGHKS and CDR2 as YYEKEE (reference sequence). V shed 2 bases, J shed 2 bases, and the junction held 2 bases outside the gene matches. The CDR3 covers 16 residues. This chain's CDR3 is CASSLTSGRTYNEQFF. CDR3 bases: TGTGCCAGCAGCTTAACTAGCGGGAGGACCTACAATGAGCAGTTCTTC. The full variable domain, with the rest looked up from reference TRBV5-5 and TRBJ2-1, is DAGVTQSPTHLIKTRGQQVTLRCSPISGHKSVSWYQQVLGQGPQFIFQYYEKEERGRGNFPDRFSARQFPNYSSELNVNALLLGDSALYLCASSLTSGRTYNEQFFGPGTRLTVL.

The chain employs TRBV18 and TRBJ1-2; 9 nucleotides align to TRBD1. The junction had 9 bases not matched to a gene; V was cut back by 4 bases and J by 3 bases. This CDR3 is built from 16 residues. Per germline, CDR1 KGHSH and CDR2 LQKENI. The CDR3 reads CASSLRDRDFYYGYTF. In DNA, the CDR3 is TGTGCCAGCTCACTAAGGGACAGGGACTTTTACTATGGCTACACCTTC. Combining the CDR3 with reference TRBV18 and TRBJ1-2 gives the whole variable domain NAGVMQNPRHLVRRRGQEARLRCSPMKGHSHVYWYRQLPEEGLKFMVYLQKENIIDESGMPKERFSAEFPKEGPSILRIQQVVRGDSAAYFCASSLRDRDFYYGYTFGSGTRLTVV.

The gene calls are TRBV11-2 and TRBJ2-3; D is ambiguous. CDR3 length equals 14 residues. The germline V gene encodes CDR1 SGHAT and CDR2 FQNNGV. V was cut by 0 bases and J by 6 bases, with 10 bases left in between. The CDR3 nucleotides read TGTGCCAGCAGCTTAGATCGAGCTACGGATACGCAGTATTTT. Translated, it gives CASSLDRATDTQYF.

The V gene is TRBV7-8, the J gene TRBJ2-7; tentatively, D is TRBD1 (5 bases). CDR1 is SGHVS and CDR2 is FQNEAQ in the germline V gene. The CDR3 loop spans 12 amino acids. Trimming removed 0 bases at V and 7 bases at J, with 7 bases between. The CDR3 here is CASSLARTEQYF. Written as DNA, the CDR3 is TGTGCCAGCAGCTTAGCACGGACAGAGCAGTACTTC.

The chain joins TRBV4-2 to TRBJ2-1; 7 nucleotides agree with TRBD2. From germline, CDR1 is LGHNA and CDR2 YNFKEQ. The V gene end was trimmed by 1 base and the J gene end by 5 bases; junction bases not matched to a gene: 8. The CDR3 covers 16 residues. The chain's CDR3 is CASSQGSAGRDNEQFF. The CDR3 DNA sequence: TGTGCCAGCAGCCAAGGATCAGCGGGACGTGACAATGAGCAGTTCTTC.

The chain links TRBV5-4 to TRBJ2-3; 8 positions match TRBD1. The CDR3 loop spans 18 amino acids. J gave up 4 bases and V 1 base, and 14 bases lay outside the gene matches. Germline-derived CDR1 and CDR2 are SGHNT and YYREEE (reference sequence). CDR3 sequence: CASSLMMDRVRVADTQYF. CDR3 bases: TGTGCCAGCAGCTTGATGATGGACAGGGTTAGAGTAGCAGATACGCAGTATTTT.

The chain couples TRBV18 to TRBJ2-1, with D perhaps TRBD1 (7 bases). This CDR3 contains 14 residues. Germline V gene sequence: CDR1 KGHSH, CDR2 LQKENI. Trimming stripped 6 bases from V and 3 bases from J, with 12 bases between. The chain's CDR3 is CASSRQGGYNEQFF. CDR3 nucleotides: TGTGCCAGCTCCCGGCAGGGGGGCTACAATGAGCAGTTCTTC. The variable domain in full, with the rest retrieved from reference TRBV18 and TRBJ2-1, is NAGVMQNPRHLVRRRGQEARLRCSPMKGHSHVYWYRQLPEEGLKFMVYLQKENIIDESGMPKERFSAEFPKEGPSILRIQQVVRGDSAAYFCASSRQGGYNEQFFGPGTRLTVL.

The chain recombines TRBV18 with TRBJ1-5; 7 bases match TRBD1. Germline values: CDR1 KGHSH, CDR2 LQKENI. V shed 6 bases, J shed 7 bases, and the junction held 6 bases outside the gene matches. The CDR3 covers 13 residues. DNA of the CDR3: TGTGCCAGCTCGGGACAGAATTTCCAGCCCCAGCATTTT. This encodes CASSGQNFQPQHF.

The genes are TRBV7-9 and TRBJ2-7; D gene uncertain. V was cut by 7 bases and J by 3 bases, with 13 bases left in between. Per germline, CDR1 SEHNR and CDR2 FQNEAQ (reference sequence). This CDR3 is built from 13 residues. Here the CDR3 reads CASTLNGFYEQYF. CDR3 DNA: TGTGCCAGCACCCTGAACGGGTTCTACGAGCAGTACTTC.

This chain links TRBV18 with TRBJ2-7; 8 bases are shared with TRBD1. The CDR3 contains 15 residues. The V gene's germline CDR1 is KGHSH and CDR2 LQKENI. V shed 3 bases, J shed 3 bases, and the junction held 7 bases outside the gene matches. Here the CDR3 DNA reads TGTGCCAGCTCACCCGCAGGGGGCAGGAACTACGAGCAGTACTTC. Its protein product is CASSPAGGRNYEQYF.

This chain connects TRBV25-1 to TRBJ1-4; D is possibly TRBD1 (5 bases). The ends were cut back, 6 bases at V and 7 bases at J, with 15 bases in the middle. Per germline, CDR1 MGHDK and CDR2 SYGVNS. The length of the CDR3 is 14 residues. CDR3 sequence (DNA): TGTGCCAGCAGCCCCGGGGGGAGGAGTGAAAAACTGTTTTTT. It is translated as CASSPGGRSEKLFF.

This chain connects TRBV7-2 to TRBJ2-7; 8 nucleotides line up with TRBD1. V gave up 2 bases and J gave up 3 bases; unmatched junction bases: 0. This CDR3 contains 13 residues. Germline V gene sequence: CDR1 SGHTA, CDR2 FQGNSA. CDR3 nucleotide sequence: TGTGCCAGCAGCTTAACAGGGGGCTACGAGCAGTACTTC. Translating gives CASSLTGGYEQYF.

The chain combines TRBV11-2 with TRBJ2-2; 10 bases line up with TRBD1. The CDR3 runs to 15 residues. The J segment lost 4 bases and the V segment lost 5 bases, leaving 4 bases of the junction unmatched. Germline assignment: CDR1 SGHAT and CDR2 FQNNGV. The CDR3 reads CASSLRTGGTGELFF. CDR3 nucleotides: TGTGCCAGCAGCCTAAGGACAGGGGGCACCGGGGAGCTGTTTTTT.

The V call is TRBV27, the J call TRBJ2-1; tentative D call: TRBD2 (6 bases). V lost 0 bases, J lost 5 bases, and 14 bases lay in between. Germline CDR1 reads MNHEY; CDR2 reads SMNVEV (reference sequence). The CDR3 has 16 amino acids. The CDR3 loop reads CASSLSSRGAHNEQFF. Here the CDR3 DNA reads TGTGCCAGCAGTTTATCCAGCCGCGGGGCCCACAATGAGCAGTTCTTC.